This entry lists 9 T cell receptor beta chains sequenced from one sample in a study of OX40 agonist ivuxolimab in advanced cancers. The table came from immunoSEQ multiplex PCR; TCRdb's copy has only in-frame clones and leaves some out. The sample contains tens of thousands of clones, around four fifths of which appear only once. This specimen consisted of CD4+ or CD8+ T cells sorted from blood, obtained in a trial of the OX40 agonist ivuxolimab. The source of these receptors is an adult with an advanced solid tumor such as melanoma, head and neck, liver or kidney cancer.

CDR3 in amino acids: CASSPGFYGYTF. The DNA for the CDR3 is TGTGCCAGCAGCCCGGGTTTCTATGGCTACACCTTC. This chain connects TRBV5-4 to TRBJ1-2, with D unresolved. Germline CDR1 SGHNT, CDR2 YYREEE (reference sequence). V dropped 4 bases and J dropped 4 bases, with 8 bases sitting between them. This CDR3 has 12 residues.

The V gene is TRBV2, the J gene TRBJ2-5; tentative D call: TRBD2 (6 bases). From germline, CDR1 is SNHLY and CDR2 FYNNEI. This CDR3 is 12 amino acids long. V was clipped by 4 bases and J by 3 bases, with 6 bases between them. CDR3 amino acids: CASSGEEETQYF. DNA for the CDR3: TGTGCCAGCAGTGGGGAGGAAGAGACCCAGTACTTC.

The genes are TRBV11-2 and TRBJ2-3; D gene uncertain. CDR1 is SGHAT and CDR2 is FQNNGV in the germline V gene. The length of the CDR3 is 13 residues. Trimming cost V 4 bases and J 3 bases, with 8 bases left between them. The CDR3, as DNA: TGTGCCAGCAGCTCGGGCGTTACAGATACGCAGTATTTT. Protein sequence: CASSSGVTDTQYF. Variable domain in full (rest from reference TRBV11-2 and TRBJ2-3): EAGVAQSPRYKIIEKRQSVAFWCNPISGHATLYWYQQILGQGPKLLIQFQNNGVVDDSQLPKDRFSAERLKGVDSTLKIQPAKLEDSAVYLCASSSGVTDTQYFGPGTRLTVL.

The gene calls are TRBV9 and TRBJ2-7; maybe TRBD2 (6 bases). The germline V gene has CDR1 SGDLS and CDR2 YYNGEE. This CDR3 contains 12 residues. The ends were cut back, 3 bases at V and 3 bases at J, with 7 bases in the middle. DNA for the CDR3: TGTGCCAGCAGCGACGGGGGCTACGAGCAGTACTTC. This translates into CASSDGGYEQYF.

The chain employs TRBV4-1 and TRBJ2-7, with D perhaps being TRBD1 or TRBD2 (6 bases each). The germline CDR1 and CDR2 sequences are MGHRA and YSYEKL. Trimming pared 1 base from V and 7 bases from J, leaving 14 bases between. The CDR3 is 14 amino acids. The CDR3 DNA reads as TGCGCCAGCAGCCAAGTAGGGGGGATATTGGAGCAGTACTTC. Translating it yields CASSQVGGILEQYF.

On this clone itself: This likely came from a read error, as a far larger clone is one base away. CDR3 sequence (DNA): TGTGCCAGCAGTCGTCAAGGGGGTCGGATCGGGGAGCTGTTTTTT. Protein product: CASSRQGGRIGELFF. The V and J genes are TRBV5-2 and TRBJ2-2; the table's D call, TRBD1, was not checked against the DNA. TRBV5-2 has pseudogene status. This CDR3 region has 15 residues.

The CDR3 nucleotides are TGTGCCAGCAGCTTGGGTAGGGAAGGCTCCTACGAGCAGTACTTC. Encoded protein: CASSLGREGSYEQYF. The rearrangement joins TRBV5-4 to TRBJ2-5, with D unclear. The closer fit of TRBJ2-7 to the DNA end suggests the J call may be wrong. The CDR3 consists of 15 residues. The germline V gene has CDR1 SGHNT and CDR2 YYREEE (reference sequence).

The rearrangement uses TRBV7-6 and TRBJ2-5; D is possibly TRBD1 (5 bases). Germline assignment: CDR1 SGHVS and CDR2 FNYEAQ. The germline V and J ends were trimmed by 7 bases and 5 bases, with 26 bases remaining between them. The CDR3 spans 17 residues. CDR3 nucleotide sequence: TGTGCCAGCAACTGGCAATTCGACAGTTCCTATCCGGAGACCCAGTACTTC. Translation gives CASNWQFDSSYPETQYF.

A single count supports this clone. The DNA for the CDR3 is TGTGCCAGTAGTCTACCGGGCTACGTCTACGAGCAGTACTTC. It is translated as CASSLPGYVYEQYF. The V and J genes are TRBV19 and TRBJ2-7; D gene uncertain. CDR1 is LNHDA and CDR2 is SQIVND in the germline V gene (reference sequence). This CDR3 comprises 14 residues. The V gene lost 5 bases and the J gene lost 3 bases, with 14 bases spanning the gap.